The clone carrying this T cell receptor (beta chain) is a singleton in its sample. Generated by immunoSEQ multiplex PCR, the TCRdb table keeps only in-frame clones and is missing some. The table shows about 590,000 clones, with less than 97% occurring only once. These data originate in a study of shared clonotypes between healthy human individuals. As defined, naive CD8 cells were CD45RO-negative and positively selected for CCR7, with terminally differentiated effector memory CD45RA+ cells excluded. Donors had no recently reported acute infections or vaccinations and were HIV-negative. The sequence was collected from a woman in her 30s in good health. The sequenced sample was naive CD8+ T cells sorted from blood.

CDR3 sequence reads: CASSLARLAGDTGELFF. The CDR3 bases are TGTGCCAGCAGCTTAGCGCGACTAGCGGGAGACACCGGGGAGCTGTTTTTT. The chain combines TRBV7-6 with TRBJ2-2, with 12 positions matching TRBD2. Germline assignment: CDR1 SGHVS and CDR2 FNYEAQ. This CDR3 is built from 17 residues. Trimming took 0 bases from V and 3 from J; bases not matched to a gene: 2.